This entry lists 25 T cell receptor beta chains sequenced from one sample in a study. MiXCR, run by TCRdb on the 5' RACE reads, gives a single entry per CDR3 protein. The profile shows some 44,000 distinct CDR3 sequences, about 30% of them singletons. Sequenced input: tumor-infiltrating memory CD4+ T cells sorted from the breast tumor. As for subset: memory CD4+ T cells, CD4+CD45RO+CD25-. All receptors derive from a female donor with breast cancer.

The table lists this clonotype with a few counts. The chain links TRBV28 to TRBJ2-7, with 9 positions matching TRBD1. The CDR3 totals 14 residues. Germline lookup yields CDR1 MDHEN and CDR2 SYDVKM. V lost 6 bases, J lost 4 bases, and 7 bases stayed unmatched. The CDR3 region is CASRLPGQGYEQYF. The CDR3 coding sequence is TGTGCCAGCAGGCTCCCGGGACAGGGTTACGAGCAGTACTTC.

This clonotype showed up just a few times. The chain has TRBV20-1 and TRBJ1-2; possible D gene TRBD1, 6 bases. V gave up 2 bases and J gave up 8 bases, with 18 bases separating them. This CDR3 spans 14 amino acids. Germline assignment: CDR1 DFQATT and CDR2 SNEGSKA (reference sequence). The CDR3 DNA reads TGCAGTGCTAGACACCCGTCAGGGGCGCAGGGCTACACCTTC. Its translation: CSARHPSGAQGYTF.

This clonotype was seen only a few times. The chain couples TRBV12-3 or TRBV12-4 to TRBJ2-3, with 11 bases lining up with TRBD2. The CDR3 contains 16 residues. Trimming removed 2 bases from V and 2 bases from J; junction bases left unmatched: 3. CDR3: CASSLRLAGNTDTQYF. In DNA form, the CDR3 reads TGTGCCAGCAGTTTACGACTAGCGGGGAACACAGATACGCAGTATTTT.

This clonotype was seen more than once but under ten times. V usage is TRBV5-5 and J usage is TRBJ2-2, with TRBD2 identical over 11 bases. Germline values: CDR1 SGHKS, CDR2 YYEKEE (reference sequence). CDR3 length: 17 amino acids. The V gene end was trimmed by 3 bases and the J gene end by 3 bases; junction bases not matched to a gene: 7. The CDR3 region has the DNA TGTGCCAGCAGCTGGACCCCGGGACTAGCGGACACCGGGGAGCTGTTTTTT. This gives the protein CASSWTPGLADTGELFF.

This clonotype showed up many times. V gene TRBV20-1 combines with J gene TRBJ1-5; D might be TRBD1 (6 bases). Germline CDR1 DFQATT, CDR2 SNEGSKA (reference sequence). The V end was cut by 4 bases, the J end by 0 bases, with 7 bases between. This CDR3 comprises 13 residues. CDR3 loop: CSAKDSSNQPQHF. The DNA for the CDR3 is TGCAGTGCTAAGGACAGTAGCAATCAGCCCCAGCATTTT.

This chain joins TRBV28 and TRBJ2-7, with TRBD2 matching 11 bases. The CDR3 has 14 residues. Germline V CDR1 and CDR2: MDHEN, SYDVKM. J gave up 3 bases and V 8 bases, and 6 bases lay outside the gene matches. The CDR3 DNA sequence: TGTGCCAGCTGCATAGCGGGAGGGGACTACGAGCAGTACTTC. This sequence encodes CASCIAGGDYEQYF.

The CDR3 DNA sequence: TGTGCCAGCTCCGACCGTACAGGGATTCACAATGAGCAGTTCTTC. Protein: CASSDRTGIHNEQFF. The V call is TRBV18, the J call TRBJ2-1, with D possibly TRBD1 on 6 matching bases. The CDR3 spans 15 residues. The germline V gene has CDR1 KGHSH and CDR2 LQKENI. V dropped 6 bases and J dropped 5 bases, with 17 bases sitting between them.

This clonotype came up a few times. The CDR3 loop is CASSPNGVRNQPQHF. CDR3 bases: TGTGCCAGCAGCCCGAATGGGGTTCGCAATCAGCCCCAGCATTTT. The V and J genes are TRBV7-2 and TRBJ1-5; D gene ambiguous. V dropped 5 bases and J dropped 2 bases, with 13 bases sitting between them. From germline, CDR1 is SGHTA and CDR2 FQGNSA. This CDR3 is 15 amino acids long.

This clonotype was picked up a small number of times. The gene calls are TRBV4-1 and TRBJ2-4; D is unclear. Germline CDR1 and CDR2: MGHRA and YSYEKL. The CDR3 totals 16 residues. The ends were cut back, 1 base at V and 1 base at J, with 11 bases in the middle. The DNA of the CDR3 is TGCGCCAGCAGCCAAGTAGGCTCTCGTGCCAAAAACATTCAGTACTTC. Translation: CASSQVGSRAKNIQYF.

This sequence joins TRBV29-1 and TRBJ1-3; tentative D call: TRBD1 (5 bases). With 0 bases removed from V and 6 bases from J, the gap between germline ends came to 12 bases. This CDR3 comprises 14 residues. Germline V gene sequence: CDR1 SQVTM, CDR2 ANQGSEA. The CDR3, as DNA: TGCAGCGTTGAAGATTGGGGGGAAGAAAACACCATATATTTT. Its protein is CSVEDWGEENTIYF.

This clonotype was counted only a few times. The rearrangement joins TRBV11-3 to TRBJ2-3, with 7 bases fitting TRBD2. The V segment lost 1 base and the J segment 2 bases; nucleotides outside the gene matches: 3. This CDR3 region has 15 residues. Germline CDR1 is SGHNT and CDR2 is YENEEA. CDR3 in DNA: TGTGCCAGCAGCTTAGGGCTAGCGGTCACAGATACGCAGTATTTT. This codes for CASSLGLAVTDTQYF.

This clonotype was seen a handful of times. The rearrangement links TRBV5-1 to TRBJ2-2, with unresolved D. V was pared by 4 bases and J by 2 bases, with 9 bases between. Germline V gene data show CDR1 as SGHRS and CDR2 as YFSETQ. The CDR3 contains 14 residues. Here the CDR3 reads CASSPSGNTGELFF. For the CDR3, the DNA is TGCGCCAGCAGCCCTTCAGGAAACACCGGGGAGCTGTTTTTT.

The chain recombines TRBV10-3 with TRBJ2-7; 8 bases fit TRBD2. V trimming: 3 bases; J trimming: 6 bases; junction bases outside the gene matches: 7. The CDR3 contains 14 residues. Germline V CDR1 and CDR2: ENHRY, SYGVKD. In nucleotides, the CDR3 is TGTGCCATCAGTGAATGGGGCGGGAGGTTCGAGCAGTACTTC. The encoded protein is CAISEWGGRFEQYF.

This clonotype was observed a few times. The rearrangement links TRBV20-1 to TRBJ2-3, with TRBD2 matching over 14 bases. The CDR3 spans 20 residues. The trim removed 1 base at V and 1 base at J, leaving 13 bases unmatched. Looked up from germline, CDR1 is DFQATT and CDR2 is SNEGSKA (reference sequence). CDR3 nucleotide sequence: TGCAGTGCTAGAGTCCCCACGGGGACTAGCGGGAGTGTTCGCACAGATACGCAGTATTTT. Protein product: CSARVPTGTSGSVRTDTQYF.

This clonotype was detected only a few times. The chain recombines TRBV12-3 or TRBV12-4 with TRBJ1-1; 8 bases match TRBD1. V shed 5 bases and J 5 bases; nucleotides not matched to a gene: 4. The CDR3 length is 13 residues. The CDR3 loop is CASSPRGRTEAFF. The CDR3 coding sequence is TGTGCCAGCAGTCCCAGGGGGCGAACTGAAGCTTTCTTT.

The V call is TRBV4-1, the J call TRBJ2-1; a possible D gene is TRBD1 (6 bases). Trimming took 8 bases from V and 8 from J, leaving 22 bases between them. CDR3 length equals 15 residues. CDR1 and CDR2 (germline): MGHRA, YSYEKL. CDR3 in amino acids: CASGGREGLWDEQFF. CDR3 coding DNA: TGCGCCAGCGGGGGCAGAGAGGGCCTTTGGGATGAGCAGTTCTTC.

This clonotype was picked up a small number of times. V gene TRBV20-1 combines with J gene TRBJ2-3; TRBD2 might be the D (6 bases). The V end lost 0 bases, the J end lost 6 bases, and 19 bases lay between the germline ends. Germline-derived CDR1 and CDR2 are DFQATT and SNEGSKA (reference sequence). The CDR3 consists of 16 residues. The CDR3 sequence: CSAREERVPRADTQYF. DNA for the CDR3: TGCAGTGCTAGAGAGGAGCGGGTGCCCCGGGCGGATACGCAGTATTTT.

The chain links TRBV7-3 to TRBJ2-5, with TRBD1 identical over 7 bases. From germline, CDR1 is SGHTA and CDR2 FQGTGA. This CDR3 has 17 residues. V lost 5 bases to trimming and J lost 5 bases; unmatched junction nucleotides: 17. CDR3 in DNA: TGTGCCAGCAGCAAGACCTCCGGGACAGTAAAGGCGGAGACCCAGTACTTC. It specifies CASSKTSGTVKAETQYF.

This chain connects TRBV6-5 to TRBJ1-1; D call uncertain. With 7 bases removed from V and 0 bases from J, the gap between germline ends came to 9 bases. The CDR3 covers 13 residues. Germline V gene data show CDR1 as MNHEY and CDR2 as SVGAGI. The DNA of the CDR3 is TGTGCCAGCACCGACTTTATGAACACTGAAGCTTTCTTT. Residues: CASTDFMNTEAFF.

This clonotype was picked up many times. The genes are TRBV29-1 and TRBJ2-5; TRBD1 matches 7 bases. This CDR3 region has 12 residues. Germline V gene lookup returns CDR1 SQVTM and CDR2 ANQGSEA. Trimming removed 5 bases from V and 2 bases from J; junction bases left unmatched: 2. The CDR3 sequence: CSVWDRQETQYF. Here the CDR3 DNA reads TGCAGCGTTTGGGACAGACAAGAGACCCAGTACTTC. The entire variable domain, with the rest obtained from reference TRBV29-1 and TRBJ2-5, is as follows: SAVISQKPSRDICQRGTSLTIQCQVDSQVTMMFWYRQQPGQSLTLIATANQGSEATYESGFVIDKFPISRPNLTFSTLTVSNMSPEDSSIYLCSVWDRQETQYFGPGTRLLVL.

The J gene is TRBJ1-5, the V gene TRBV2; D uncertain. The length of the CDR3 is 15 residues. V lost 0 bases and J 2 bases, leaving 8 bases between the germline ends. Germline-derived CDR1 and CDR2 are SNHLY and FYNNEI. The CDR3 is CASSEARQRNQPQHF. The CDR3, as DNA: TGTGCCAGCAGTGAAGCGCGTCAGCGCAATCAGCCCCAGCATTTT.

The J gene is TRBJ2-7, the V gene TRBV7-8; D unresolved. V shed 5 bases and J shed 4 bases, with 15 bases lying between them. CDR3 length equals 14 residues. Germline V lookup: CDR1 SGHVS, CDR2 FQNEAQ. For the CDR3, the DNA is TGTGCCAGCAGCAAGGGTTCTCAATCGTACGAGCAGTACTTC. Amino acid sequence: CASSKGSQSYEQYF. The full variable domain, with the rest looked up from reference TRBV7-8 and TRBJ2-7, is GAGVSQSPRYKVAKRGQDVALRCDPISGHVSLFWYQQALGQGPEFLTYFQNEAQLDKSGLPSDRFFAERPEGSVSTLKIQRTQQEDSAVYLCASSKGSQSYEQYFGPGTRLTVT.

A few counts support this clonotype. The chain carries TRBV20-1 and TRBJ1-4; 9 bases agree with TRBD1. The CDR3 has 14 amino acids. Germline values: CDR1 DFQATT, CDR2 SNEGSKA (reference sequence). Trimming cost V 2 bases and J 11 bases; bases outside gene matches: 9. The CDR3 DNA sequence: TGCAGTGCTAGACCGGGGACAGGGCCCCCTAAACTGTTTTTT. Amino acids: CSARPGTGPPKLFF.

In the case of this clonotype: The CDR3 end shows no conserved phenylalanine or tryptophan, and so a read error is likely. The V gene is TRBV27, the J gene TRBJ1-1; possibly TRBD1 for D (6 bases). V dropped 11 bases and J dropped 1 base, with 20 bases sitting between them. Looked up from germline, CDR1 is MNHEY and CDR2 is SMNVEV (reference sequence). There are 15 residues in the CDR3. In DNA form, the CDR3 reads TGTGCCGCATTGAAGAGGGGGGCGTGGAACACTGAAGCTTTCCTT. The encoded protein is CAALKRGAWNTEAFL.

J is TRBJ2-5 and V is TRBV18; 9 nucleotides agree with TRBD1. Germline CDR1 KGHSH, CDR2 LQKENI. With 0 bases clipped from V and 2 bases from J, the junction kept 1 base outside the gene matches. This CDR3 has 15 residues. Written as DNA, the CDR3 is TGTGCCAGCTCACCACCCGGGACAGGGCAAGAGACCCAGTACTTC. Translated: CASSPPGTGQETQYF.